Each of the 24 T cell receptor beta chains below was sequenced from the same sample in a study of blood T cell repertoires in COVID-19. Data came from immunoSEQ multiplex PCR; TCRdb stores just in-frame clones and leaves some out. This repertoire shows fewer than 300,000 clones, around 88% found once; its top ten account for around 1.2%. Sequenced sample: PBMCs or T cells enriched from blood (not recorded which). The receptors were sampled from a woman between 40 and 50 years old with acute COVID-19.

The chain combines TRBV2 with TRBJ2-1; tentative D call: TRBD2 (6 bases). Germline V gene data show CDR1 as SNHLY and CDR2 as FYNNEI. V lost 4 bases, J lost 8 bases, and 21 bases lay in between. The CDR3 length is 16 residues. The CDR3 bases are TGTGCCAGCAGTGGGCTTCTAGCGAGAGGTCCCCATGAGCAGTTCTTC. This codes for CASSGLLARGPHEQFF.

The V call is TRBV6-5, the J call TRBJ1-2; 7 positions agree with TRBD1. CDR3 length: 13 residues. Germline trimming cut 5 bases from V and 7 bases from J; bases unmatched to any gene: 7. Germline V CDR1 and CDR2: MNHEY, SVGAGI. CDR3 in DNA: TGTGCCAGCAGTAACCAGGGGGGTAGTGGCTACACCTTC. This sequence encodes CASSNQGGSGYTF.

The gene calls are TRBV11-2 and TRBJ1-1; 9 positions agree with TRBD1. Per germline, CDR1 SGHAT and CDR2 FQNNGV. J gave up 0 bases and V 5 bases, and 10 bases lay outside the gene matches. The length of the CDR3 is 17 residues. Written as DNA, the CDR3 is TGTGCCAGCAGCACCCGGACAGGGGTAGCTATGAACACTGAAGCTTTCTTT. Its translation is CASSTRTGVAMNTEAFF.

This chain uses TRBV6-2 or TRBV6-3 with TRBJ2-7, with TRBD1 as a possible D gene (5 bases). Trimming removed 4 bases at V and 0 bases at J, with 25 bases between. CDR1 is MNHEY, CDR2 SVGEGT, per germline. This CDR3 region has 19 residues. The CDR3 coding sequence is TGTGCCAGCAGTTCCCTGGGCAGGGTTATTGTTGAAAGCTCCTACGAGCAGTACGTC. Translation: CASSSLGRVIVESSYEQYV.

The rearrangement links TRBV10-1 to TRBJ2-1, with D possibly matching TRBD2 (6 bases). V was pared by 0 bases and J by 2 bases, with 11 bases between. This CDR3 is built from 16 residues. Germline V gene sequence: CDR1 WNHNN, CDR2 SYGVQD (reference sequence). The CDR3 protein is CASSESRGTTYNEQFF. In DNA, the CDR3 is TGCGCCAGCAGTGAGTCTCGCGGGACGACCTACAATGAGCAGTTCTTC.

This sequence joins TRBV7-3 and TRBJ2-1; D may be TRBD1 (5 bases). V was clipped by 4 bases and J by 4 bases, with 17 bases between them. There are 16 residues in the CDR3. Looked up from germline, CDR1 is SGHTA and CDR2 is FQGTGA. For the CDR3, the DNA is TGTGCCAGCAGCTCCCAAGTAGGGGATCTATACAATGAGCAGTTCTTC. Encoded protein: CASSSQVGDLYNEQFF. Looking up the rest from reference TRBV7-3 and TRBJ2-1 gives the full variable domain: GAGVSQTPSNKVTEKGKYVELRCDPISGHTALYWYRQSLGQGPEFLIYFQGTGAADDSGLPNDRFFAVRPEGSVSTLKIQRTERGDSAVYLCASSSQVGDLYNEQFFGPGTRLTVL.

Only one count was recorded for this clone. This CDR3 reads CASSIKSGQGLGEQYF. The CDR3, as DNA: TGTGCCAGTAGTATAAAAAGCGGACAGGGTCTGGGGGAGCAGTACTTC. This chain connects TRBV19 to TRBJ2-7, with 8 bases lining up with TRBD1. Germline CDR1 is LNHDA and CDR2 is SQIVND (reference sequence). The CDR3 runs to 16 residues. Trimming took 2 bases from V and 7 from J; bases not matched to a gene: 13.

This clone appeared a single time. The rearrangement links TRBV11-3 to TRBJ2-5; 12 bases fit TRBD2. The CDR3 loop spans 20 amino acids. V shed 1 base and J 1 base; nucleotides not matched to a gene: 13. Germline CDR1 and CDR2: SGHNT and YENEEA. This chain's CDR3 is CASSLGRTSGNFGAQETQYF. As DNA, the CDR3 is TGTGCCAGCAGCTTAGGGCGGACTAGCGGGAACTTTGGGGCCCAAGAGACCCAGTACTTC.

The CDR3 DNA reads TGTGCCAGCAGCCATGATGACAGTACAGCTAACTATGGCTACACCTTC. This translates into CASSHDDSTANYGYTF. This chain connects TRBV16 to TRBJ1-2, with TRBD1 as a possible D gene (5 bases). Trimming removed 3 bases from V and 0 bases from J, with 14 bases in between. From germline, CDR1 is KGHSY and CDR2 FQNENV. There are 16 residues in the CDR3.

This clone was counted once. DNA for the CDR3: TGTGCCAGCAGCCGGGAGGGCGACACCGGGGAGCTGTTTTTT. This gives the protein CASSREGDTGELFF. This rearrangement joins TRBV6-5 to TRBJ2-2; the match to TRBD2 covers 8 bases. The CDR3 consists of 14 residues. Germline CDR1 and CDR2: MNHEY and SVGAGI. V trimming: 6 bases; J trimming: 3 bases; junction bases outside the gene matches: 3.

J is TRBJ2-7 and V is TRBV7-9; 8 bases are shared with TRBD2. J was trimmed by 1 base and V by 3 bases; bases with no gene match: 5. The CDR3 covers 15 residues. Germline CDR1 is SEHNR and CDR2 is FQNEAQ (reference sequence). CDR3 nucleotides: TGTGCCAGCAGCTTGGCAGCGGGAGAGTCCTACGAGCAGTACTTC. Translated, it gives CASSLAAGESYEQYF.

The genes are TRBV9 and TRBJ2-1; TRBD1 is a possible D gene (6 bases). CDR3 length equals 16 residues. The V and J ends lost 3 bases and 6 bases respectively, with 19 bases between them. The germline V gene has CDR1 SGDLS and CDR2 YYNGEE. The CDR3 DNA is TGTGCCAGCAGCGCTCTCACAGGGCTCCCTATCAATGAGCAGTTCTTC. Protein: CASSALTGLPINEQFF.

The chain employs TRBV5-1 and TRBJ2-2, with a weak D call TRBD1 (6 bases). Per the germline V gene, CDR1 is SGHRS and CDR2 is YFSETQ. The CDR3 covers 15 residues. Deletions cut 0 bases from V and 3 bases from J, with 9 bases between. CDR3 sequence reads: CASSLEGTHTGELFF. In nucleotides, the CDR3 is TGCGCCAGCAGCTTGGAAGGGACACACACCGGGGAGCTGTTTTTT.

The rearrangement uses TRBV18 and TRBJ1-6, with TRBD1 matching over 9 bases. The CDR3 spans 17 residues. Germline lookup yields CDR1 KGHSH and CDR2 LQKENI. After removal of 3 bases from V and 7 bases from J, the junction contained 10 bases not matched to a gene. The CDR3 DNA reads TGTGCCAGCTCACCCCCGGACAGGGGAAGTCGGAATTCACCCCTCCACTTT. Encoded protein: CASSPPDRGSRNSPLHF. Complete variable domain (other parts from reference TRBV18 and TRBJ1-6): NAGVMQNPRHLVRRRGQEARLRCSPMKGHSHVYWYRQLPEEGLKFMVYLQKENIIDESGMPKERFSAEFPKEGPSILRIQQVVRGDSAAYFCASSPPDRGSRNSPLHFGNGTRLTVT.

J is TRBJ1-6 and V is TRBV7-2; D is unresolved. CDR3 length: 14 amino acids. Germline V CDR1 and CDR2: SGHTA, FQGNSA. V gave up 5 bases and J gave up 7 bases, with 12 bases separating them. The CDR3 here is CASSPFGANSPLHF. The CDR3 region has the DNA TGTGCCAGCAGCCCCTTCGGAGCGAATTCACCCCTCCACTTT.

As to this clone: Other DNA sequences in the same sample also yield this CDR3. This chain uses TRBV28 with TRBJ1-1; D might be TRBD1 (5 bases). The germline V gene encodes CDR1 MDHEN and CDR2 SYDVKM. V lost 4 bases and J 0 bases, leaving 9 bases between the germline ends. CDR3 length: 14 residues. The CDR3 DNA is TGTGCCAGCAGTTCAACAGGAATGAACACTGAAGCTTTCTTT. The encoded protein is CASSSTGMNTEAFF.

This clone was found once. The chain uses TRBV2 and TRBJ1-3, with D hard to call. CDR3 length: 20 residues. Germline V gene lookup returns CDR1 SNHLY and CDR2 FYNNEI. Deletions cut 6 bases from V and 2 bases from J, with 29 bases between. The CDR3 DNA follows: TGTGCCAGCAGGGGCAGGTCGGCCCCCGGGCCAGAGGGAACTGGAAACACCATATATTTT. Translated: CASRGRSAPGPEGTGNTIYF. Drawing the rest from reference TRBV2 and TRBJ1-3, the complete variable domain is EPEVTQTPSHQVTQMGQEVILRCVPISNHLYFYWYRQILGQKVEFLVSFYNNEISEKSEIFDDQFSVERPDGSNFTLKIRSTKLEDSAMYFCASRGRSAPGPEGTGNTIYFGEGSWLTVV.

This clone was detected once. V and J are TRBV12-3 or TRBV12-4 and TRBJ1-1; no clear D. CDR3 length: 13 residues. V was cut by 8 bases and J by 4 bases, with 14 bases left in between. The CDR3: CASREGGSTEAFF. The CDR3 DNA is TGTGCCAGCCGGGAAGGAGGTTCCACTGAAGCTTTCTTT.

This clone was detected only a few times. V is TRBV19 and J is TRBJ2-1; TRBD2 aligns across 9 bases. Germline lookup yields CDR1 LNHDA and CDR2 SQIVND (reference sequence). CDR3 length equals 15 residues. Losses at the gene ends were 7 bases for V and 8 bases for J; bases not matched to a gene: 12. The CDR3 is CASTLGLAVWDEQFF. CDR3 sequence (DNA): TGTGCCAGTACTCTGGGACTAGCAGTTTGGGATGAGCAGTTCTTC.

Only one count was recorded for this clone. This chain connects TRBV3-1 (or the pseudogene TRBV3-2) to TRBJ2-7, with D uncertain. Trimming cost V 0 bases and J 7 bases, with 7 bases left between them. CDR1 is LGHDT and CDR2 is YNNKEL in the germline V gene (reference sequence). This CDR3 is 12 amino acids long. The DNA of the CDR3 is TGTGCCAGCAGCCAAGACCCCGGTGAGCAGTACTTC. Its translation is CASSQDPGEQYF.

V gene TRBV5-1 combines with J gene TRBJ2-2, with 7 nucleotides matching TRBD2. Trimming cost V 0 bases and J 1 base; bases outside gene matches: 3. The CDR3 has 16 amino acids. Germline V gene data show CDR1 as SGHRS and CDR2 as YFSETQ. This CDR3 is CASSLAASGNTGELFF. Here the CDR3 DNA reads TGCGCCAGCAGCTTGGCGGCTAGCGGGAACACCGGGGAGCTGTTTTTT.

The table lists this clone with a count of one. This chain connects TRBV2 to TRBJ1-1; TRBD1 is a possible D gene (6 bases). Germline V gene sequence: CDR1 SNHLY, CDR2 FYNNEI. Trimming cost V 6 bases and J 11 bases, with 19 bases left between them. This CDR3 is built from 13 residues. CDR3 amino acids: CASSGDRSGVAFF. The CDR3 DNA is TGTGCCAGCAGCGGCGACAGGTCCGGTGTTGCTTTCTTT.

The V and J genes are TRBV28 and TRBJ1-1; TRBD1 is a possible D gene (5 bases). Trimming removed 0 bases at V and 0 bases at J, with 8 bases between. CDR3 length: 15 residues. In germline, CDR1 is MDHEN, CDR2 SYDVKM. The CDR3 coding sequence is TGTGCCAGCAGTTTATGGTGGGGGGTGAACACTGAAGCTTTCTTT. Translation: CASSLWWGVNTEAFF.

The chain employs TRBV7-6 and TRBJ2-3, with a tentative D call TRBD1 (5 bases). This CDR3 contains 13 residues. Germline V gives CDR1 SGHVS, CDR2 FNYEAQ. V was cut by 4 bases and J by 5 bases, with 10 bases left in between. The CDR3 coding sequence is TGTGCCAGCAGCTCTAGACAGCGAGATACGCAGTATTTT. The encoded protein is CASSSRQRDTQYF.